This T cell receptor beta chain was documented in a study of T cell responses to AZD1222 COVID-19 vaccine. Overall study findings and caveats: Once two AZD1222 doses were given, Spike-specific TCR breadth and depth went up. Clonal diversity may have been underestimated, and the donors were mostly white British, with more females than males.

Germline loops: CDR1 KGHSH, CDR2 LQKENI. Trimming removed 3 bases at V and 0 bases at J, with 9 bases between. This CDR3 spans 15 amino acids. Only a few counts were recorded for this clone. What it recognizes is unknown. Some clones are missing from TCRdb's copy, which holds only in-frame ones; the method was immunoSEQ multiplex PCR. The sample consists of some 120,000 clones, approximately 85% of them appearing once. The input for sequencing was peripheral blood, taken on day 0 of AZD1222 vaccination. The sequence was obtained from an adult in good health. The chain joins TRBV18 to TRBJ1-5; a weak D match, TRBD1 (5 bases). CDR3 in DNA: TGTGCCAGCTCACCTCAGGGCAATAGCAATCAGCCCCAGCATTTT. It codes for CASSPQGNSNQPQHF.